This T cell receptor (beta chain) was identified during a study of T cell responses to AZD1222 COVID-19 vaccine. Findings and limits, study-wide: Close to half of all spike-specific TCRs reportedly target regions of the variants that are unmutated. Following two doses of AZD1222, Spike-specific TCR breadth and depth rose.

Second doses at about 4 or about 12 weeks were pooled. This clone was seen more than once but under ten times. What it binds is unknown. Germline V gene data show CDR1 as LNHDA and CDR2 as SQIVND (reference sequence). This CDR3 spans 15 amino acids. V lost 7 bases, J lost 6 bases, and 11 bases stayed unmatched. Produced via immunoSEQ multiplex PCR; TCRdb's table is partial and in-frame only. The sample carries approximately 84,000 clones, around 91% recorded once. Sequencing was performed on peripheral blood, taken 28 days after the second AZD1222 dose. The chain is built from TRBV19 and TRBJ1-4, with 7 bases aligning to TRBD1. The clonotype originates from an adult who received the AZD1222 COVID-19 vaccine. The CDR3: CASTPARGQDEKLFF. The DNA for the CDR3 is TGTGCCAGTACTCCAGCGAGGGGGCAGGATGAAAAACTGTTTTTT.